The present T cell receptor beta chain was sequenced within a study of shared clonotypes between healthy human individuals. Splitting the CD4+ cells yielded a CD45RA+ naive subset and a CD45RA-negative memory subset. For this clone: Its antigen is undetermined. The same CDR3 is also encoded by other DNA sequences in this sample.

General observations from the study: In this cohort, only blood was sampled, and tissue repertoires likely differ. Sequencing depth was expected to affect clonotype sharing among donors.

Deep-level settings were used for running the assay. Sequenced by immunoSEQ multiplex PCR; TCRdb stores in-frame clones only, minus some. This sample has about 960,000 clones, with 70% to 85% found just once. This sequence was found in a young man in good health. Sequencing input: memory CD4+ T cells sorted from blood. Specified subset: CD45RA-negative fraction.

The CDR3 spells CASSPQGNNEQFF. In DNA form, the CDR3 reads TGTGCCAGCTCCCCTCAGGGCAACAATGAGCAGTTCTTC. V usage is TRBV18 and J usage is TRBJ2-1; D might be TRBD1 (5 bases). In germline, CDR1 is KGHSH, CDR2 LQKENI. V lost 6 bases to trimming and J lost 5 bases, with 11 bases between them. There are 13 residues in the CDR3.